The 19 T cell receptor beta chains below all came from one sample that was sequenced in a study of Graves' ophthalmopathy and Graves' hyperthyroidism. As the template, RNA transcripts were used to amplify TCR beta CDR3 regions. HTBI primers primed a first-round RT-PCR, and a second-round multiplex PCR followed. TCRdb reprocessed the multiplex PCR reads with MiXCR, giving one entry per CDR3 protein. The sample yields around 670,000 distinct CDR3 sequences, approximately 40% seen once. Material for sequencing was peripheral blood. These receptors were taken from an adult man with Graves' ophthalmopathy.

This clonotype showed up just a few times. V and J are TRBV7-9 and TRBJ2-7; D is perhaps TRBD1 or TRBD2 (5 bases each). This CDR3 is built from 14 residues. V was trimmed by 6 bases and J by 2 bases, leaving 14 bases between them. Germline V gives CDR1 SEHNR, CDR2 FQNEAQ (reference sequence). The CDR3 loop is CASRPSGRPYEQYF. In nucleotides, the CDR3 is TGTGCCAGCAGACCGTCGGGGCGGCCCTACGAGCAGTACTTC.

This clonotype was detected only a few times. The rearrangement links TRBV7-8 to TRBJ2-3; D might be TRBD1 or TRBD2, each matching 6 bases. In germline, CDR1 is SGHVS, CDR2 FQNEAQ. The CDR3 length is 13 residues. The germline V and J ends were trimmed by 5 bases and 5 bases, with 11 bases remaining between them. The CDR3 reads CASSPQGGDTQYF. The CDR3, as DNA: TGTGCCAGCAGCCCACAGGGAGGAGATACGCAGTATTTT. Combining the CDR3 with reference TRBV7-8 and TRBJ2-3 gives the whole variable domain GAGVSQSPRYKVAKRGQDVALRCDPISGHVSLFWYQQALGQGPEFLTYFQNEAQLDKSGLPSDRFFAERPEGSVSTLKIQRTQQEDSAVYLCASSPQGGDTQYFGPGTRLTVL.

In this sample, this clonotype turned up many times. This sequence joins TRBV7-9 and TRBJ1-2; no clear D gene. CDR3 size: 12 residues. The V gene's germline CDR1 is SEHNR and CDR2 FQNEAQ (reference sequence). V was shortened by 0 bases and J by 4 bases, with 3 bases between the two germline ends. The CDR3 loop reads CASSLAFYGYTF. The CDR3 DNA follows: TGTGCCAGCAGCTTAGCCTTCTATGGCTACACCTTC.

The rearrangement joins TRBV25-1 to TRBJ1-6, with a possible D match to TRBD1 (5 bases). Germline V lookup: CDR1 MGHDK, CDR2 SYGVNS. The CDR3 loop spans 17 amino acids. Deletions cut 5 bases from V and 8 bases from J, with 22 bases between. Here the CDR3 reads CASSFSATQVLDSPLHF. In DNA, the CDR3 is TGTGCCAGCAGTTTCTCAGCTACACAGGTTCTGGATTCACCCCTCCACTTT.

The chain uses TRBV11-2 and TRBJ2-5; no reliable D call. The CDR3 has 14 amino acids. The germline V and J ends were trimmed by 5 bases and 6 bases, with 16 bases remaining between them. Germline V CDR1 and CDR2: SGHAT, FQNNGV. The CDR3 DNA follows: TGTGCCAGCAGCCTTAATGGGGTGGTTCAGACCCAGTACTTC. It specifies CASSLNGVVQTQYF.

This clonotype was picked up many times. The chain joins TRBV19 to TRBJ1-1, with 8 nucleotides matching TRBD1. With V trimmed by 10 bases and J by 4 bases, 5 bases remained unmatched. Germline lookup yields CDR1 LNHDA and CDR2 SQIVND (reference sequence). The CDR3 consists of 12 residues. Written as DNA, the CDR3 is TGTGCCACCCGAGGGACAGGCACTGAAGCTTTCTTT. Its protein product is CATRGTGTEAFF.

This clonotype occurred many times. The CDR3 loop is CASSDTLNTEAFF. CDR3 bases: TGTGCCAGCAGTGACACCTTGAACACTGAAGCTTTCTTT. The V gene is TRBV25-1, the J gene TRBJ1-1; no clear D. The V end lost 3 bases, the J end lost 0 bases, and 5 bases lay between the germline ends. The CDR3 loop spans 13 amino acids. Germline V gene lookup returns CDR1 MGHDK and CDR2 SYGVNS.

There are many counts of this clonotype. The genes are TRBV7-6 and TRBJ1-4; 8 bases agree with TRBD1. CDR1 is SGHVS and CDR2 is FNYEAQ in the germline V gene. This CDR3 is built from 15 residues. The junction had 7 bases not matched to a gene; V was cut back by 6 bases and J by 4 bases. CDR3 coding DNA: TGTGCCAGCAGTTTGGGGACAGGTCTTAATGAAAAACTGTTTTTT. Protein sequence: CASSLGTGLNEKLFF. Full variable domain (missing parts from reference TRBV7-6 and TRBJ1-4): GAGVSQSPRYKVTKRGQDVALRCDPISGHVSLYWYRQALGQGPEFLTYFNYEAQQDKSGLPNDRFSAERPEGSISTLTIQRTEQRDSAMYRCASSLGTGLNEKLFFGSGTQLSVL.

This clonotype was picked up many times. The chain joins TRBV7-9 to TRBJ1-6; D ambiguous. Germline CDR1 reads SEHNR; CDR2 reads FQNEAQ (reference sequence). Trimming stripped 1 base from V and 9 bases from J, with 16 bases between. This CDR3 has 16 residues. The CDR3: CASSLGGTAGGSPLHF. CDR3 nucleotide sequence: TGTGCCAGCAGCTTAGGAGGTACAGCGGGTGGTTCACCCCTCCACTTT.

The sample holds a few counts of this clonotype. The V and J genes are TRBV12-3 or TRBV12-4 and TRBJ2-2; D gene uncertain. This CDR3 region has 13 residues. Trimming removed 7 bases at V and 1 base at J, with 7 bases between. CDR3 protein: CASTHWNTGELFF. The CDR3 DNA reads as TGTGCCAGCACCCACTGGAACACCGGGGAGCTGTTTTTT.

The chain is built from TRBV29-1 and TRBJ2-7, with D tentatively TRBD1 (6 bases). The V end lost 2 bases, the J end lost 2 bases, and 16 bases lay between the germline ends. The length of the CDR3 is 15 residues. Per the germline V gene, CDR1 is SQVTM and CDR2 is ANQGSEA. CDR3 nucleotides: TGCAGCGTTGAATTGGTACAGGGAGACCCCTACGAGCAGTACTTC. Protein: CSVELVQGDPYEQYF.

On this clonotype: With a much larger clone just one base away, this may be a read error. The CDR3 carries no conserved terminal phenylalanine or tryptophan, so it likely arises from a read error. The V and J genes are TRBV29-1 and TRBJ1-2; the D is unclear. Germline CDR1 and CDR2: SQVTM and ANQGSEA. The CDR3 sequence is 14 residues long. The CDR3 loop is CSAVLVVANYGYTY. CDR3 nucleotide sequence: TGCAGTGCGGTGCTGGTTGTCGCTAACTATGGCTACACCTAC.

This chain uses TRBV6-5 with TRBJ1-1; D is possibly TRBD1 (5 bases). CDR1 is MNHEY and CDR2 is SVGAGI in the germline V gene. V gave up 9 bases and J gave up 5 bases, with 13 bases separating them. The CDR3 contains 12 residues. The CDR3 protein is CASLGVGTEAFF. The CDR3 DNA reads as TGTGCCAGTCTGGGGGTCGGGACTGAAGCTTTCTTT.

Only a few counts were recorded for this clonotype. V usage is TRBV9 and J usage is TRBJ2-7; 11 bases match TRBD2. The germline V gene has CDR1 SGDLS and CDR2 YYNGEE. This CDR3 contains 14 residues. Losses at the gene ends were 8 bases for V and 0 bases for J; bases not matched to a gene: 4. The CDR3 reads CASTTSGVSYEQYF. CDR3 DNA: TGTGCCAGTACGACTAGCGGGGTCTCCTACGAGCAGTACTTC.

There are many counts of this clonotype. The chain links TRBV10-3 to TRBJ1-6; weak D call: TRBD1 (5 bases). CDR1 and CDR2 from the germline V gene are ENHRY and SYGVKD. CDR3 size: 14 residues. DNA of the CDR3: TGTGGGGCGGGGGAGAGCTCCTATAATTCACCCCTCCACTTT. Its translation: CGAGESSYNSPLHF.

This clonotype was seen more than once but under ten times. The rearrangement joins TRBV24-1 to TRBJ2-2; 8 bases map to TRBD1. The V gene end was trimmed by 9 bases and the J gene end by 2 bases; junction bases not matched to a gene: 7. This CDR3 is 15 amino acids long. In germline, CDR1 is KGHDR, CDR2 SFDVKD. CDR3 sequence: CATGPGQGNTGELFF. The CDR3 DNA reads TGTGCCACCGGGCCAGGACAGGGAAACACCGGGGAGCTGTTTTTT.

This clonotype has a single count. This sequence may be a read error, since a much larger clone differs from it by one base. Given the absence of the conserved phenylalanine or tryptophan at the CDR3 end, a read error is likely. The rearrangement links TRBV7-2 to TRBJ1-1, with D unresolved. The CDR3 spans 15 residues. Deletions cut 1 base from V and 1 base from J, with 10 bases between. Germline lookup yields CDR1 SGHTA and CDR2 FQGNSA. The CDR3 is CASSLVWQRNTEAFS. The CDR3 region has the DNA TGTGCCAGCAGCTTAGTCTGGCAGAGGAACACTGAAGCTTTCTCT.

The gene calls are TRBV25-1 and TRBJ1-1; 11 nucleotides match TRBD1. The CDR3 consists of 17 residues. Germline V gene data show CDR1 as MGHDK and CDR2 as SYGVNS. V shed 4 bases and J 1 base; nucleotides not matched to a gene: 8. The CDR3 is CASSAWTGGGWNTEAFF. The CDR3 DNA reads TGTGCCAGCAGTGCTTGGACAGGGGGCGGGTGGAACACTGAAGCTTTCTTT.

At least ten counts were recorded for this clonotype. This sequence joins TRBV29-1 and TRBJ1-4; D possibly corresponds to TRBD1 (6 bases). V was pared by 6 bases and J by 8 bases, with 28 bases between. Germline V gene sequence: CDR1 SQVTM, CDR2 ANQGSEA. CDR3 length equals 17 residues. In DNA form, the CDR3 reads TGCAGCGTCGGACCACCGGCGGGGGCATTGTCCCGGGAAAAACTGTTTTTT. This codes for CSVGPPAGALSREKLFF.